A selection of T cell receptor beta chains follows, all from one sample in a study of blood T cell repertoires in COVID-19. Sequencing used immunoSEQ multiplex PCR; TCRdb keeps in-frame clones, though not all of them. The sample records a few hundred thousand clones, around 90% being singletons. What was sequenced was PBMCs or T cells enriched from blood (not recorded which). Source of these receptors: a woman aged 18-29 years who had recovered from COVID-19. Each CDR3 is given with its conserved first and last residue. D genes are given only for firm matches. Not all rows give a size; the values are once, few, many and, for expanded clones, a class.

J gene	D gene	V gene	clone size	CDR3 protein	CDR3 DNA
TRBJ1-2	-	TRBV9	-	CASSVDSLLNYGYTF	TGTGCCAGCAGCGTAGACAGTCTTCTAAACTATGGCTACACCTTC
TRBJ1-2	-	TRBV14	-	CASSQGYLYGYTF	TGTGCCAGCAGCCAAGGTTATCTCTATGGCTACACCTTC
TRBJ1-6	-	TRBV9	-	CASSDRASSPLHF	TGTGCCAGCAGCGACAGGGCCTCTTCACCCCTCCACTTT
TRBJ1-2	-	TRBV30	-	CAWKPGGADYGYTF	TGTGCCTGGAAGCCGGGGGGCGCCGACTATGGCTACACCTTC
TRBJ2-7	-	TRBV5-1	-	CASSTGQFEQYF	TGCGCCAGCAGCACCGGACAATTCGAGCAGTACTTC
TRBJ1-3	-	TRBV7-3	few	CASSLTTGSSGNTIYF	TGTGCCAGCAGCTTAACGACAGGCTCCTCTGGAAACACCATATATTTT
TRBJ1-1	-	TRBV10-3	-	CASQTPEGYTEAFF	TGTGCCTCTCAAACCCCGGAGGGGTACACTGAAGCTTTCTTT
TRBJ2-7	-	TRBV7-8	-	CASSLRDSLYEQYF	TGTGCCAGCAGCTTACGGGACTCTCTCTACGAGCAGTACTTC
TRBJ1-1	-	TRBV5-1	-	CASSLVWQGNGVAEAFF	TGCGCCAGCAGCTTGGTTTGGCAGGGGAACGGAGTCGCTGAAGCTTTCTTT
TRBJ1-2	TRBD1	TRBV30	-	CAWSPPRDRVRGYTF	TGTGCCTGGAGTCCCCCCCGGGACAGGGTGAGGGGCTACACCTTC
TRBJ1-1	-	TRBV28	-	CASSFPAIMNTEAFF	TGTGCCAGCAGTTTCCCAGCGATAATGAACACTGAAGCTTTCTTT
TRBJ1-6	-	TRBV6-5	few	CASNRLSSYNSPLHF	TGTGCCAGCAACCGCTTGAGCTCCTATAATTCACCCCTCCACTTT
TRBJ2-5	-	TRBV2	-	CASSEVPRTFPPHF	TGTGCCAGCAGTGAAGTCCCTAGGACATTCCCCCCGCACTTC
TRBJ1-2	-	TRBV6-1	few	CASSERLSRGTSHGYTF	TGTGCCAGCAGTGAGCGCCTTTCGAGGGGGACGAGCCATGGCTACACCTTC
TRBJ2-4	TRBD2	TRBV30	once	CAWSTLLAGGPAVVQYF	TGTGCCTGGAGTACCTTACTAGCGGGGGGGCCGGCCGTCGTTCAGTACTTC
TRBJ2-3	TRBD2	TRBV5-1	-	CASSSGGGAADTQYF	TGCGCCAGCAGCTCCGGCGGGGGGGCTGCCGATACGCAGTATTTT
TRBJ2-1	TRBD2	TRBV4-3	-	CASSQDLAGGSGEQFF	TGCGCCAGCAGCCAAGATTTGGCCGGGGGGTCCGGTGAGCAGTTCTTC
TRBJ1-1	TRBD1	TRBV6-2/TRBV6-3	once	CASSQAGGVNTEAFF	TGTGCCAGCAGTCAGGCAGGGGGCGTGAACACTGAAGCTTTCTTT
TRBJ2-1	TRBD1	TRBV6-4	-	CASSATGDGSNEQFF	TGTGCCAGCAGTGCGACAGGGGACGGTTCAAATGAGCAGTTCTTC
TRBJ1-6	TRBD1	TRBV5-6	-	CASTSGQGRSPLHF	TGTGCCAGCACCTCTGGACAGGGGAGATCACCCCTCCACTTT